Listed below are T cell receptor beta chains from one sample, sequenced in a study of T cells in Graves' hyperthyroidism and ophthalmopathy. TCRdb used MiXCR to reprocess the multiplex PCR reads, holding one entry per CDR3 protein. Of under 550,000 distinct CDR3 sequences detected, approximately 15% appear once; the ten largest clones hold 4% to 6.5%. The sample was blood. The receptors here all came from a woman aged 18-29 years with Graves' hyperthyroidism. Both conserved end residues are part of each CDR3. Fields, in order: J gene, V gene, CDR3 protein.

TRBJ1-1 TRBV5-5 CASSADRAITHEAFF
TRBJ2-7 TRBV3-1 CASSRDPTSRYEQYF
TRBJ2-5 TRBV29-1 CSGAGGARAQYF
TRBJ1-2 TRBV27 CASLAWGYTF
TRBJ2-3 TRBV6-5 CASSYFRGRSTDTQYF
TRBJ1-2 TRBV20-1 CSAATGTNYGYTF
TRBJ2-7 TRBV6-1 CASRTRESSYEQYF
TRBJ2-3 TRBV29-1 CSAGGLTTRSTDTQYF
TRBJ1-2 TRBV6-1 CASTMGQGASGYTF
TRBJ2-6 TRBV20-1 CSAREGNHSGANVLTF
TRBJ2-3 TRBV9 CASSVDPSSITQYF
TRBJ2-7 TRBV5-1 CASSSTGLAYEQYF
TRBJ1-2 TRBV12-3/TRBV12-4 CASSVGGGPYNYGYTF
TRBJ2-2 TRBV3-1 CASSTLNTGELFF
TRBJ1-1 TRBV2 CASSELQGMNTEAFF
TRBJ2-7 TRBV6-1 CASSGQSYEQYF
TRBJ1-1 TRBV20-1 CSAGTGRYTEAFF
TRBJ1-2 TRBV2 CASSGDTIRLGYTF
TRBJ2-1 TRBV30 CAWTSGPNEQFF
TRBJ1-1 TRBV4-3 CASSQGTGATEAFF
TRBJ2-2 TRBV7-3 CASSLGYPGELFF
TRBJ2-5 TRBV7-8 CASSLGAGARETQYF
TRBJ1-1 TRBV5-1 CASSLSGGTEAFF
TRBJ1-1 TRBV24-1 CATSDSGREAFF
TRBJ2-7 TRBV28 CASSTPSGPSYEQYF